This T cell receptor beta chain was retrieved from a study of blood T cell repertoires in COVID-19. In the study overall: The origin of the acute and convalescent COVID-19 samples was the United States, Italy and Spain. Nucleic acid was either cDNA or gDNA, and it came from T cells, B-cell-depleted T cells, or PBMCs.

Methods used by the authors: Amplified reference gene primers provided the basis for estimating nucleated cell counts. The assay was immunoSEQ multiplex PCR, and TCRdb's table has in-frame clones only and misses some. V, J and clone size reflect that table, while D and trimming were determined from the DNA. There are approximately 200,000 clones in the sample; around 85% occur only once, and 4% to 5.5% lies in the top ten. The CDR3 length is 15 residues. Trimming pared 1 base from V and 6 bases from J, leaving 13 bases between. Germline V gives CDR1 SGHRS, CDR2 YFSETQ. The J gene is TRBJ1-4, the V gene TRBV5-1, with D possibly matching TRBD1 (6 bases). Sequences were obtained from peripheral blood. This TCR was sampled from a human donor in a cohort sampled during active COVID-19. CDR3 nucleotides: TGCGCCAGCAGCTTGTTAGGGGGAAGTGATGAAAAACTGTTTTTT. This codes for CASSLLGGSDEKLFF.